This section outlines one T cell receptor beta chain sequence together with its context. The clone's antigen remains unknown. No much larger clone exists at a distance of one base, and base qualities are not known. The same CDR3 also results from other DNA sequences found in this sample. V has 1 base trimmed and J has 2 bases trimmed; junction bases matching no gene number 0. Measured from the cysteine to the phenylalanine, the CDR3 is 14 residues long. Only CDR3 DNA is held: 42 bases, read in frame from base 1. CDR1 and CDR2 were assigned from the germline V gene (reference sequence) as SGHNT and YYREEE. The study tested focal radiation therapy combined with CTLA-4 blockade (ipilimumab) in patients with chemo-refractory metastatic non-small-cell lung cancer. The data belong to a study of radiotherapy plus CTLA-4 blockade in lung cancer (dated by TCRdb to the late 2010s). Some background on the complete study: Among enrolled patients, 18% had an objective response and roughly 30% reached disease control.

The research as a whole found: After treatment with radiotherapy and ipilimumab, TCR clones that originated in tumors expanded in peripheral blood. Early dynamic changes in blood T cell clones, together with increased serum interferon-beta after radiation, were reported as the strongest predictors of response.

Library method: the immunoSEQ multiplex PCR assay. Not all clones reach the TCRdb copy of this immuneACCESS table, which keeps in-frame sequences only. Checked studies attribute under half of the gap to unresolved V genes and leave the rest unexplained. The sample has 90,000 to 130,000 clones on record, more than 75% of them singletons. About 3.3% of the sample is in the top ten clones. Recombination linked TRBV5-4 to TRBJ1-3; 7 central nucleotides agree with TRBD1. The source was peripheral blood, collected from a patient treated with radiotherapy plus ipilimumab. The clonotype originates from a human donor with non-small cell lung cancer that progressed on radiotherapy plus ipilimumab. Some clones in this sample may be carry-over from other donors' samples. At the DNA level, the sequence is TGTGCCAGCAGCTTGCAGGGGGCTGGAAACACCATATATTTT. Translated, it gives CASSLQGAGNTIYF. The variable domain in full, with residues beyond the CDR3 obtained from the reference TRBV5-4 and TRBJ1-3 genes, is ETGVTQSPTHLIKTRGQQVTLRCSSQSGHNTVSWYQQALGQGPQFIFQYYREEENGRGNFPPRFSGLQFPNYSSELNVNALELDDSALYLCASSLQGAGNTIYFGEGSWLTVV.